The 16 T cell receptor beta chains in this list originate from one sample, sequenced in a study of molecular identifiers for immune sequencing clone quantification. TCRdb re-analysed the PCR reads in MiXCR, keeping a single row per CDR3 protein. The sample lists just under 650,000 distinct CDR3 sequences; about 20% were seen once. The sequencing input was naive CD8+ T cells from blood, with Jurkat cell RNA spiked in. This sample's subset: FACS-sorted CD8+CD4-CCR7+CD45RA+ naive T cells. The receptors stem from a human donor in good health. Some libraries in this study had Jurkat cell RNA spiked in.

The chain couples TRBV6-2 or TRBV6-3 to TRBJ2-7; D gene unclear. From germline, CDR1 is MNHEY and CDR2 SVGEGT. The CDR3 has 15 residues. V dropped 1 base and J dropped 3 bases, with 13 bases sitting between them. The chain's CDR3 is CASSYFAGSLYEQYF. In DNA form, the CDR3 reads TGTGCCAGCAGTTACTTCGCAGGTTCCCTCTACGAGCAGTACTTC.

On this clonotype itself: This may stem from a read error, because a much larger clone lies one nucleotide away. This sequence joins TRBV19 and TRBJ1-5, with D maybe TRBD1 (5 bases). This CDR3 contains 17 residues. Germline CDR1 is LNHDA and CDR2 is SQIVND (reference sequence). This CDR3 reads CASSIVDTGMSNQSQHF. The CDR3 DNA reads as TGTGCCAGTAGTATAGTGGACACGGGTATGAGCAATCAGTCCCAGCATTTT.

The chain carries TRBV12-3 or TRBV12-4 and TRBJ2-7; 14 positions agree with TRBD2. The CDR3 spans 16 residues. V dropped 5 bases and J dropped 2; count of bases not matched to a gene: 5. In nucleotides, the CDR3 is TGTGCCAGCAGTGGCGGGGGACTAGCGGGGGCCTACGAGCAGTACTTC. Its translation: CASSGGGLAGAYEQYF.

This clonotype was recorded many times. The gene calls are TRBV4-3 and TRBJ2-1, with D possibly matching TRBD1 (5 bases). The V and J ends lost 0 bases and 8 bases respectively, with 20 bases between them. This CDR3 has 17 residues. The germline V gene has CDR1 LGHNA and CDR2 YSLEER. The CDR3 coding sequence is TGCGCCAGCAGCCAAGAGCGGTTATGGGCAGGGATACATGAGCAGTTCTTC. It translates to CASSQERLWAGIHEQFF.

This clonotype has a count of ten or more. The chain joins TRBV9 to TRBJ2-3; D gene ambiguous. This CDR3 region has 14 residues. V was cut by 0 bases and J by 4 bases, with 9 bases left in between. Germline-derived CDR1 and CDR2 are SGDLS and YYNGEE. In DNA form, the CDR3 reads TGTGCCAGCAGCGTAGGAACCCTACCAGATACGCAGTATTTT. As protein: CASSVGTLPDTQYF.

The chain combines TRBV24-1 with TRBJ2-1, with D perhaps TRBD2 (5 bases). Germline CDR1 reads KGHDR; CDR2 reads SFDVKD. V was pared by 5 bases and J by 2 bases, with 15 bases between. CDR3 length equals 16 residues. The CDR3 nucleotides are TGTGCCACCAGTGGGGGAGCTGGAGGCGCCTACAATGAGCAGTTCTTC. Its translation: CATSGGAGGAYNEQFF.

In its sample, this clonotype was seen many times. V usage is TRBV12-3 or TRBV12-4 and J usage is TRBJ2-1, with 7 bases identical to TRBD2. J lost 10 bases, V lost 4 bases, and 13 bases had no gene match. The CDR3 runs 15 residues. The CDR3 loop reads CASSSLMGGPGEQFF. CDR3 bases: TGTGCCAGCAGTTCTCTGATGGGAGGGCCTGGAGAGCAGTTCTTC.

This chain links TRBV12-3 or TRBV12-4 with TRBJ1-2; D uncertain. The V end was cut by 0 bases, the J end by 3 bases, with 8 bases between. The CDR3 has 14 amino acids. In DNA, the CDR3 is TGTGCCAGCAGTTTAGCGGAGGTCGACTATGGCTACACCTTC. Its protein product is CASSLAEVDYGYTF.

This clonotype has ten or more counts. The rearrangement links TRBV29-1 to TRBJ2-3; tentative D call: TRBD2 (5 bases). This CDR3 spans 15 amino acids. From germline, CDR1 is SQVTM and CDR2 ANQGSEA. The V gene lost 3 bases and the J gene lost 1 base, with 14 bases spanning the gap. In DNA form, the CDR3 reads TGCAGCGTTGACAACCGGGATCCCGGCACAGATACGCAGTATTTT. As protein: CSVDNRDPGTDTQYF.

This clonotype was seen a few times. V and J are TRBV30 and TRBJ2-2; D unclear. Trimming pared 4 bases from V and 6 bases from J, leaving 18 bases between. Germline V gives CDR1 GTSNPN, CDR2 SVGIG (reference sequence). The CDR3 consists of 15 residues. The DNA of the CDR3 is TGTGCCTGGACTCCGGATGGCCCTTTTCCCGGGGAGCTGTTTTTT. Protein product: CAWTPDGPFPGELFF.

This clonotype was detected a few times. V gene TRBV24-1 combines with J gene TRBJ2-5, with D possibly being TRBD1 (6 bases). CDR3 length equals 12 residues. Germline values: CDR1 KGHDR, CDR2 SFDVKD. V was pared by 4 bases and J by 4 bases, with 6 bases between. The CDR3 nucleotides are TGTGCCACCAGTGACAGGGGAGAGACCCAGTACTTC. Translation gives CATSDRGETQYF.

About this clonotype itself: A much more abundant neighbour one base away suggests this may be a read error. V gene TRBV19 combines with J gene TRBJ1-1; D not certain. Trimming removed 4 bases at V and 4 bases at J, with 10 bases between. Germline CDR1 reads LNHDA; CDR2 reads SQIVND (reference sequence). The CDR3 length is 13 residues. This CDR3 reads CASSNGPSTEAFF. For the CDR3, the DNA is TGTGCCAGTAGTAACGGTCCGAGCACTGAAGCTTTCTTT.

This clonotype was seen more than once but under ten times. The V gene is TRBV20-1, the J gene TRBJ1-6, with D perhaps TRBD1 (5 bases). CDR1 is DFQATT and CDR2 is SNEGSKA in the germline V gene (reference sequence). The CDR3 is 13 residues long. V was pared by 8 bases and J by 7 bases, with 15 bases between. The CDR3 protein is CSPMSGWNSPLHF. The CDR3, as DNA: TGCAGTCCTATGTCAGGGTGGAATTCACCCCTCCACTTT.

Regarding this clonotype: A much bigger clone sits one base away, suggesting this may be a read error. This likely comes from a read error, as the CDR3 has no conserved phenylalanine or tryptophan at its end. The chain employs TRBV29-1 and TRBJ1-2, with D unclear. Germline CDR1 reads SQVTM; CDR2 reads ANQGSEA. The germline V and J ends were trimmed by 6 bases and 8 bases, with 25 bases remaining between them. The CDR3 runs 15 residues. In DNA, the CDR3 is TGCAGCGTCAAATCTCCGGACTTTACCACCGGCGGCTACACCTCC. This gives the protein CSVKSPDFTTGGYTS.

This clonotype was seen at least ten times. V gene TRBV4-1 combines with J gene TRBJ2-3; TRBD1 aligns across 10 bases. The CDR3 contains 17 residues. V gave up 4 bases and J gave up 6 bases; unmatched junction bases: 13. Germline V gene lookup returns CDR1 MGHRA and CDR2 YSYEKL. CDR3 nucleotide sequence: TGCGCCAGCAGCCGCATCCCATCGGGACAGGGGTATGATACGCAGTATTTT. Encoded protein: CASSRIPSGQGYDTQYF.

As for this clonotype: Possible read error: a much larger clone is one base away. Likely a read error: the CDR3 ends without its conserved phenylalanine or tryptophan. The chain couples TRBV20-1 to TRBJ1-1; D ambiguous. This CDR3 comprises 12 residues. The V gene's germline CDR1 is DFQATT and CDR2 SNEGSKA (reference sequence). Trimming took 4 bases from V and 3 from J, leaving 9 bases between them. This CDR3 is CSAKTWDTEAFS. The CDR3 region has the DNA TGCAGTGCTAAGACATGGGACACTGAAGCTTTCTCT.